A single sample gave rise to the 17 T cell receptor beta chains below, sequenced in a study of control samples from healthy donors and cancer patients. Data came from immunoSEQ multiplex PCR; TCRdb stores just in-frame clones and leaves some out. The sample has about 26,000 clones; over 75% are singletons. The sample consisted of PBMCs. Receptors were obtained from a woman aged 55 to 70 with head and neck cancer.

The V call is TRBV6-5, the J call TRBJ2-7, with TRBD1 matching 7 bases. The CDR3 length is 13 residues. The V gene's germline CDR1 is MNHEY and CDR2 SVGAGI. The ends lost 10 bases at V and 1 base at J; junction bases unmatched: 7. The CDR3 DNA sequence: TGTGCCACCCGACAGGGTGGGTCCTACGAGCAGTACTTC. It encodes CATRQGGSYEQYF.

The CDR3 coding sequence is TGTGCCAGCAGCTTAGGGGGACAGATACTCCAAGAGACCCAGTACTTC. Residues: CASSLGGQILQETQYF. The chain employs TRBV7-2 and TRBJ2-5; TRBD1 agrees at 7 bases. Germline-derived CDR1 and CDR2 are SGHTA and FQGNSA. V lost 1 base, J lost 1 base, and 6 bases stayed unmatched. The CDR3 is 16 amino acids.

The chain carries TRBV13 and TRBJ2-3; 7 bases align to TRBD2. Germline V gene data show CDR1 as PRHDT and CDR2 as FYEKMQ (reference sequence). The CDR3 covers 13 residues. The junction had 1 base not matched to a gene; V was cut back by 6 bases and J by 1 base. In DNA, the CDR3 is TGTGCCAGCAGTGCGGGGGGCACAGATACGCAGTATTTT. Translated, it gives CASSAGGTDTQYF.

The V gene is TRBV5-1, the J gene TRBJ2-3; the D gene is possibly TRBD2 (6 bases). The germline V gene has CDR1 SGHRS and CDR2 YFSETQ. Between the trimmed V and J ends, which lost 0 bases and 1 base, there was a span of 18 bases. The CDR3 sequence is 18 residues long. CDR3: CASSLAVGGTPGTDTQYF. CDR3 sequence (DNA): TGCGCCAGCAGCTTGGCCGTAGGAGGGACGCCAGGCACAGATACGCAGTATTTT.

The chain employs TRBV6-5 and TRBJ1-5; maybe TRBD1 (6 bases). Trimming took off 6 bases at V and 1 base at J, with 13 bases between the two ends. Germline V gives CDR1 MNHEY, CDR2 SVGAGI. CDR3 length: 15 amino acids. The CDR3 DNA sequence: TGTGCCAGCAGAAGCCTCCAGGGGAGCAATCAGCCCCAGCATTTT. Translation gives CASRSLQGSNQPQHF.

The chain is built from TRBV6-2 or TRBV6-3 and TRBJ2-7; D gene unclear. Looked up from germline, CDR1 is MNHEY and CDR2 is SVGEGT. Trimming took off 6 bases at V and 5 bases at J, with 11 bases between the two ends. The CDR3 is made up of 12 amino acids. CDR3 sequence (DNA): TGTGCCAGCAGCCGGGTACCCAACGAGCAGTACTTC. It encodes CASSRVPNEQYF.

The V call is TRBV7-9, the J call TRBJ2-2; D gene uncertain. There are 13 residues in the CDR3. V shed 2 bases and J shed 4 bases, with 5 bases lying between them. The germline V gene encodes CDR1 SEHNR and CDR2 FQNEAQ (reference sequence). The CDR3 DNA sequence: TGTGCCAGCAGCTTAAGGGTCACCGGGGAGCTGTTTTTT. This gives the protein CASSLRVTGELFF.

This clone has only one observation. The chain links TRBV18 to TRBJ2-3; D is perhaps TRBD2 (5 bases). Germline V gives CDR1 KGHSH, CDR2 LQKENI. The CDR3 has 14 residues. The ends were cut back, 6 bases at V and 0 bases at J, with 10 bases in the middle. CDR3 amino acids: CASSRLSSTDTQYF. As DNA, the CDR3 is TGTGCCAGCTCCCGACTAAGTAGCACAGATACGCAGTATTTT.

J is TRBJ2-2 and V is TRBV9; D gene unclear. CDR1 SGDLS and CDR2 YYNGEE come from the germline V gene. V gave up 0 bases and J gave up 7 bases, with 16 bases separating them. CDR3 size: 16 residues. This CDR3 reads CASSVGVAGSSGELFF. CDR3 coding DNA: TGTGCCAGCAGCGTAGGGGTAGCCGGTTCAAGCGGGGAGCTGTTTTTT.

This clone was seen once. The CDR3 reads CASSQGPGSTEAFF. The CDR3 coding sequence is TGCGCCAGCAGCCAAGGGCCGGGAAGCACTGAAGCTTTCTTT. This rearrangement joins TRBV4-3 to TRBJ1-1; D is undetermined. Germline-derived CDR1 and CDR2 are LGHNA and YSLEER. Trimming left V 1 base short and J 4 bases short, with 10 bases between. The CDR3 contains 14 residues.

The J gene is TRBJ1-1, the V gene TRBV11-2; D is ambiguous. The CDR3 sequence is 13 residues long. V lost 1 base, J lost 4 bases, and 7 bases lay in between. CDR1 and CDR2 from the germline V gene are SGHAT and FQNNGV. CDR3 coding DNA: TGTGCCAGCAGCTTAGGGCACCCCACTGAAGCTTTCTTT. Translated, it gives CASSLGHPTEAFF.

The CDR3 reads CASTIVLNTEAFF. CDR3 coding DNA: TGTGCCAGCACCATAGTTTTGAACACTGAAGCTTTCTTT. The chain uses TRBV6-6 and TRBJ1-1; no clear D gene. The CDR3 is 13 residues long. V shed 7 bases and J shed 0 bases, with 9 bases lying between them. In germline, CDR1 is MNHNY, CDR2 SVGAGI (reference sequence).

The gene calls are TRBV7-9 and TRBJ1-5; TRBD1 might be the D (6 bases). V lost 4 bases, J lost 2 bases, and 9 bases lay in between. CDR1 and CDR2 from the germline V gene are SEHNR and FQNEAQ (reference sequence). The CDR3 has 14 amino acids. CDR3 bases: TGTGCCAGCAGCTCGGACAGACGCAATCAGCCCCAGCATTTT. The encoded protein is CASSSDRRNQPQHF.

The chain carries TRBV4-2 and TRBJ1-2, with 10 bases lining up with TRBD1. CDR1 and CDR2 from the germline V gene are LGHNA and YNFKEQ. The CDR3 has 15 residues. Trimming at V came to 0 bases and at J to 7 bases, leaving 5 bases not matched to a gene. The CDR3 DNA is TGTGCCAGCAGCCAAGATCGAGGACAGGGGGTTGGCTACACCTTC. Protein: CASSQDRGQGVGYTF.

The chain uses TRBV25-1 and TRBJ2-3; D gene unclear. There are 14 residues in the CDR3. The V gene's germline CDR1 is MGHDK and CDR2 SYGVNS. V lost 3 bases and J lost 2, with 9 bases in between. CDR3 sequence: CASSDSVLTDTQYF. CDR3 nucleotide sequence: TGTGCCAGCAGTGATTCGGTACTCACAGATACGCAGTATTTT.

The genes are TRBV19 and TRBJ1-1; 10 nucleotides agree with TRBD1. Looked up from germline, CDR1 is LNHDA and CDR2 is SQIVND (reference sequence). The trim removed 6 bases at V and 1 base at J, leaving 2 bases unmatched. The CDR3 extends over 14 amino acids. The CDR3 sequence: CASSRQGANTEAFF. CDR3 sequence (DNA): TGTGCCAGTAGCCGACAGGGGGCGAACACTGAAGCTTTCTTT.

The chain uses TRBV3-1 (or the pseudogene TRBV3-2) and TRBJ1-2, with 7 nucleotides matching TRBD1. The germline V gene encodes CDR1 LGHDT and CDR2 YNNKEL (reference sequence). The CDR3 has 14 amino acids. V dropped 0 bases and J dropped 6; count of bases not matched to a gene: 4. The CDR3 bases are TGTGCCAGCAGCCAAGATGAGGGGGCAGATGGCTACACCTTC. Amino acid sequence: CASSQDEGADGYTF.